The 2 T cell receptor beta chains presented below share a single source sample, sequenced in a study of blood T cell repertoires in COVID-19 (dated by TCRdb to the early 2020s). The receptor library was made with the immunoSEQ multiplex PCR assay. TCRdb took this table from immuneACCESS and kept in-frame rearrangements with V and J called. Such tables lack part of the clones; where checked against another copy, unresolved V genes explain under half of the gap, and the rest is unexplained. This sample is represented by 200,000 to 250,000 clones; around 80% of them were singletons. The ten top clones hold 7.8% of the sample. The sample was peripheral blood. The receptors here all came from an elderly woman with COVID-19, enrolled during active disease.

The chain is built from TRBV24-1 and TRBJ2-5; the match to TRBD2 covers 10 bases. Per germline, CDR1 KGHDR and CDR2 SFDVKD. This CDR3 has 17 residues. Trimming took 5 bases from V and 4 from J; bases not matched to a gene: 12. CDR3 nucleotide sequence: TGTGCCACCAGTGTCTCTGCTAGCGGGAGTAAAGGAGAGACCCAGTACTTC. Translating gives CATSVSASGSKGETQYF.

This clone occurred once. The genes are TRBV19 and TRBJ2-7; 8 bases are a match to TRBD2. Trimming at V came to 5 bases and at J to 0 bases, leaving 6 bases not matched to a gene. Germline lookup yields CDR1 LNHDA and CDR2 SQIVND (reference sequence). This CDR3 comprises 15 residues. The CDR3, as DNA: TGTGCCAGTAGTGCGGCGGGGGGAAGCTCCTACGAGCAGTACTTC. This encodes CASSAAGGSSYEQYF.